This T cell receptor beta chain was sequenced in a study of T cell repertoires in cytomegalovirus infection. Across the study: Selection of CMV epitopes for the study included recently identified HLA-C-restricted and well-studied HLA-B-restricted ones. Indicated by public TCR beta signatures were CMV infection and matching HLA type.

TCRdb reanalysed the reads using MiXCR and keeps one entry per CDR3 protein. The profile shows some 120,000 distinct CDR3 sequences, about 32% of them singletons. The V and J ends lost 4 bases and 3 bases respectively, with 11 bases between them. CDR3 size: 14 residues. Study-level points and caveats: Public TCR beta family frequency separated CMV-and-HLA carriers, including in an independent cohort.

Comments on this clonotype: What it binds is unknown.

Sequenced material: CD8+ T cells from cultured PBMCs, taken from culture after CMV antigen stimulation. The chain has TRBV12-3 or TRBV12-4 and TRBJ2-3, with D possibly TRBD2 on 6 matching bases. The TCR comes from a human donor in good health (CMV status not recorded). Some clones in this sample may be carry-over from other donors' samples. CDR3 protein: CASSSGRGTDTQYF. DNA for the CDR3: TGTGCCAGCAGTTCGGGACGGGGGACAGATACGCAGTATTTT.